A selection of T cell receptor beta chains follows, all from one sample in a study of blood T cell repertoires in COVID-19. TCRdb's table, derived via immunoSEQ multiplex PCR, lists solely in-frame clones and lacks some. The top ten hold about 7% of the sample, which has about 370,000 clones, 85% to 90% seen once. Sequences were obtained from peripheral blood. Every receptor here comes from a man aged 18 to 29 with active or convalescent COVID-19. CDR3s include the opening cysteine and the closing phenylalanine or tryptophan. The D gene is left open where the match is weak. Size is omitted from some rows. Given values are once, few, many or a class for expanded clones.

DNA: TGTGCCAGCAGCCCGGGACTCACCAACTACAATGAGCAGTTCTTC
CDR3: CASSPGLTNYNEQFF
V: TRBV5-8
D: NA
J: TRBJ2-1
size: NA

DNA: TGTGCCAGCAGCTTCGGACAGTCTATCGGCTACACCTTC
CDR3: CASSFGQSIGYTF
V: TRBV5-6
D: NA
J: TRBJ1-2
size: once

DNA: TGTGCCAGCCCGAAAGGAAGCAGGGGGGTACTCACAGATACGCAGTATTTT
CDR3: CASPKGSRGVLTDTQYF
V: TRBV6-4
D: NA
J: TRBJ2-3
size: NA

DNA: TGCAGCGTTGAAGGCAAGGGCAGGGGTCGATCCACCGGGGAGCTGTTTTTT
CDR3: CSVEGKGRGRSTGELFF
V: TRBV29-1
D: NA
J: TRBJ2-2
size: NA

DNA: TGTGCCAGCAGCCAAGGGCGTCCTAGCTCTGGAAACACCATATATTTT
CDR3: CASSQGRPSSGNTIYF
V: TRBV3-1/TRBV3-2
D: NA
J: TRBJ1-3
size: NA

DNA: TGCCCCAGCAGCCGTGGGGGGGGCGAGGACACTGAAGCTTTCTTT
CDR3: CPSSRGGGEDTEAFF
V: TRBV5-1
D: NA
J: TRBJ1-1
size: NA

DNA: TGTGCCAGCAGCTCCCTGTCCCCCCGGGACAGCAATGAAAAACTGTTTTTT
CDR3: CASSSLSPRDSNEKLFF
V: TRBV7-6
D: TRBD1
J: TRBJ1-4
size: NA

DNA: TGTGCCAGCAGCTTAACAGATTCAGAGAACACTGAAGCTTTCTTT
CDR3: CASSLTDSENTEAFF
V: TRBV11-2
D: NA
J: TRBJ1-1
size: NA

DNA: TGTGCCAGCAGTGATGGCAGCGGCAATCAGCCCCAGCATTTT
CDR3: CASSDGSGNQPQHF
V: TRBV6-1
D: NA
J: TRBJ1-5
size: NA

DNA: TGTGCCAGCAGCGCAGGACCACAGGGAATTAGTCCCCTCCACTTT
CDR3: CASSAGPQGISPLHF
V: TRBV7-2
D: NA
J: TRBJ1-6
size: NA

DNA: TGCGCCAGCAGCTCGGATAACAGGGGAGCGGACTATGGCTACACCTTC
CDR3: CASSSDNRGADYGYTF
V: TRBV5-1
D: TRBD1
J: TRBJ1-2
size: once

DNA: TGTGCCAGCAGCCCCGCAGGGCTAGAGACCCAGTACTTC
CDR3: CASSPAGLETQYF
V: TRBV7-2
D: NA
J: TRBJ2-5
size: NA

DNA: TGTGCCAGCTCACCGAAGCTTCACAACACTGAAGCTTTCTTT
CDR3: CASSPKLHNTEAFF
V: TRBV18
D: NA
J: TRBJ1-1
size: NA

DNA: TGTGCCAGCAGCTTAGTCAGGGTCACTAATGAAAAACTGTTTTTT
CDR3: CASSLVRVTNEKLFF
V: TRBV7-9
D: NA
J: TRBJ1-4
size: NA

DNA: TGTGCCAGTAGTCCCGACAGGGGGCTGGGCACTGAAGCTTTCTTT
CDR3: CASSPDRGLGTEAFF
V: TRBV19
D: TRBD1
J: TRBJ1-1
size: NA

DNA: TGTGCCAGCAGCCCAACACGACTAGCGACTTACAATGAGCAGTTCTTC
CDR3: CASSPTRLATYNEQFF
V: TRBV7-3
D: TRBD2
J: TRBJ2-1
size: NA

DNA: TGTGCCAGCAGCCCCACAGGGGTTACTGAAGCTTTCTTT
CDR3: CASSPTGVTEAFF
V: TRBV9
D: TRBD1
J: TRBJ1-1
size: NA

DNA: TGCGCCAGCAGCCCCCTTCCCGGCGGGGCAAAGCAGTACTTC
CDR3: CASSPLPGGAKQYF
V: TRBV4-1
D: NA
J: TRBJ2-7
size: NA

DNA: TGTGCCAGTTCCGGGACAGGGGGCAGATACACTGAAGCTTTCTTT
CDR3: CASSGTGGRYTEAFF
V: TRBV19
D: TRBD1
J: TRBJ1-1
size: NA

DNA: TGTGCCAGCAGTTACTCGACTGAGTGGGGCTACACCTTC
CDR3: CASSYSTEWGYTF
V: TRBV6-5
D: NA
J: TRBJ1-2
size: NA

DNA: TGTGCCTGGAGTGAGGAGGGTGAAGCTTTCTTT
CDR3: CAWSEEGEAFF
V: TRBV30
D: NA
J: TRBJ1-1
size: NA

DNA: TGCGCCAGCAGCCAAGCGACAGGGCACACCGGGGAGCTGTTTTTT
CDR3: CASSQATGHTGELFF
V: TRBV4-1
D: TRBD1
J: TRBJ2-2
size: NA

DNA: TGCGCCAGCAGCCAAGAACCTGGGGCCTCAACGTTGGCTTTCTTT
CDR3: CASSQEPGASTLAFF
V: TRBV4-3
D: NA
J: TRBJ1-1
size: NA

DNA: TGTGCCAGCAGCCCCCGGGACAGTGGGATCGAAAAACTGTTTTTT
CDR3: CASSPRDSGIEKLFF
V: TRBV7-9
D: TRBD1
J: TRBJ1-4
size: NA

DNA: TGCGCCAGCAGTGGGGACAGTCAAGAGACCCAGTACTTC
CDR3: CASSGDSQETQYF
V: TRBV5-1
D: TRBD1
J: TRBJ2-5
size: NA

DNA: TGTGCCACCAGCAGAGATCGCAGTATATTGTCTGAAGCTTTCTTT
CDR3: CATSRDRSILSEAFF
V: TRBV15
D: NA
J: TRBJ1-1
size: NA

DNA: TGTGCCATCTCCCCCGCGCCGTCTGACACTGAAGCTTTCTTT
CDR3: CAISPAPSDTEAFF
V: TRBV10-3
D: NA
J: TRBJ1-1
size: NA

DNA: TGTGCCAGCAGCTTCTCTTATGAGCAGTTCTTC
CDR3: CASSFSYEQFF
V: TRBV7-9
D: NA
J: TRBJ2-1
size: NA

DNA: TGTGCCAGCAGCTTACGACGAGGACAAGGCACAGATACGCAGTATTTT
CDR3: CASSLRRGQGTDTQYF
V: TRBV7-3
D: NA
J: TRBJ2-3
size: NA

DNA: TGTGCCAGCAGCGTAAAACTACTGTGGGACAGGGGGCGCGGGGCCGGGGAGCTGTTTTTT
CDR3: CASSVKLLWDRGRGAGELFF
V: TRBV9
D: TRBD1
J: TRBJ2-2
size: NA

DNA: TGTGCCAGCAGTTACATAGCTAGCGGGAGCACAGATACGCAGTATTTT
CDR3: CASSYIASGSTDTQYF
V: TRBV6-2/TRBV6-3
D: TRBD2
J: TRBJ2-3
size: NA

DNA: TGTGCCAGCAGTTTAAAACAGGTTGGATCCTACGAGCAGTACTTC
CDR3: CASSLKQVGSYEQYF
V: TRBV28
D: NA
J: TRBJ2-7
size: NA

DNA: TGTGCCAGCAGTGAGGGACAGGGGGCAGACTATGGCTACACCTTC
CDR3: CASSEGQGADYGYTF
V: TRBV6-1
D: TRBD1
J: TRBJ1-2
size: NA

DNA: TGTGCCATTAAGGACAGTAAAGAGACCCAGTACTTC
CDR3: CAIKDSKETQYF
V: TRBV10-3
D: NA
J: TRBJ2-5
size: NA

DNA: TGTGCCATCAGTGCCTCGACCCCCGGGACAGGGGGCAAATTTGGCGAGCAGTACTTC
CDR3: CAISASTPGTGGKFGEQYF
V: TRBV10-3
D: TRBD1
J: TRBJ2-7
size: NA

DNA: TGTGCCAGTAGTATCTGGTCTAGCGGGACCGGCTCCTACGAGCAGTACTTC
CDR3: CASSIWSSGTGSYEQYF
V: TRBV19
D: TRBD2
J: TRBJ2-7
size: NA

DNA: TGTGCCAGCGGACGGGACTCACGCTGGACCGGGGAGCTGTTTTTT
CDR3: CASGRDSRWTGELFF
V: TRBV9
D: NA
J: TRBJ2-2
size: NA

DNA: TGTGCCAGCAGCTTATTCGGAGAGACCCAGTACTTC
CDR3: CASSLFGETQYF
V: TRBV7-9
D: NA
J: TRBJ2-5
size: NA

DNA: TGTGCCAGTAGTCTCGGGGACTATGGCTACACCTTC
CDR3: CASSLGDYGYTF
V: TRBV19
D: NA
J: TRBJ1-2
size: NA

DNA: TGTGCCAGCAGCCAAGAACGTGCTGGAGGACGTAACTACGAGCAGTACTTC
CDR3: CASSQERAGGRNYEQYF
V: TRBV4-2
D: NA
J: TRBJ2-7
size: NA

DNA: TGTGCCAGCAGCCCCGCGGGGTTTGAAGCTTTCTTT
CDR3: CASSPAGFEAFF
V: TRBV28
D: NA
J: TRBJ1-1
size: NA

DNA: TGTGCCAGCAGGTACGGACTAGCGGGAGCAGATACGCAGTATTTT
CDR3: CASRYGLAGADTQYF
V: TRBV3-1/TRBV3-2
D: TRBD2
J: TRBJ2-3
size: NA

DNA: TGCGCCAGCAGCCAAAGTGGACTAGCGACTTTTGAGCAGTACTTC
CDR3: CASSQSGLATFEQYF
V: TRBV4-1
D: TRBD2
J: TRBJ2-7
size: NA

DNA: TGCGCCAGCAGCCAAGATACACTAGCGGGGAACACCGGGGAGCTGTTTTTT
CDR3: CASSQDTLAGNTGELFF
V: TRBV4-3
D: TRBD2
J: TRBJ2-2
size: NA

DNA: TGTGCCAGCAGCGAGGGACAGGGCAATCAGCCCCAGCATTTT
CDR3: CASSEGQGNQPQHF
V: TRBV6-5
D: TRBD1
J: TRBJ1-5
size: NA

DNA: TGCAGTGCTGCCCGGGGGGAGCAGTACTTC
CDR3: CSAARGEQYF
V: TRBV20-1
D: NA
J: TRBJ2-7
size: NA

DNA: TGTGCCACCAGTAAGGCAACAGACACTGAAGCTTTCTTT
CDR3: CATSKATDTEAFF
V: TRBV24-1
D: NA
J: TRBJ1-1
size: once

DNA: TGTGCCAGCTCAGCACCCGGGACAACAAATCAGCCCCAGCATTTT
CDR3: CASSAPGTTNQPQHF
V: TRBV18
D: NA
J: TRBJ1-5
size: NA

DNA: TGCGCCAGCAGCACAGGGGGTGCGGAGACCCAGTACTTC
CDR3: CASSTGGAETQYF
V: TRBV5-1
D: TRBD1
J: TRBJ2-5
size: NA

DNA: TGTGCCAGCAGTAAAGAAAGCGGGAGAGGGGCAGATACGCAGTATTTT
CDR3: CASSKESGRGADTQYF
V: TRBV27
D: TRBD2
J: TRBJ2-3
size: NA

DNA: TGCAGCGTTGAGGGTAGCGGGAGGGCCGCGGATACGCAGTATTTT
CDR3: CSVEGSGRAADTQYF
V: TRBV29-1
D: TRBD2
J: TRBJ2-3
size: NA